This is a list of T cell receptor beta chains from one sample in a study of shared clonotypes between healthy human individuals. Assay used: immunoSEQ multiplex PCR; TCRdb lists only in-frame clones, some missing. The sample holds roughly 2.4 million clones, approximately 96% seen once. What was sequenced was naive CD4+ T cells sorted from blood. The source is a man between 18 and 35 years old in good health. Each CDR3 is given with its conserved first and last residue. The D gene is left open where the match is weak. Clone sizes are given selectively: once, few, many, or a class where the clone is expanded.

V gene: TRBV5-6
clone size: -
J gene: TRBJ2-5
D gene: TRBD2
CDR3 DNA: TGTGCCAGCAGCTCCTGGACTAGCGGCCCTCCGGGAGAGACCCAGTACTTC
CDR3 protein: CASSSWTSGPPGETQYF

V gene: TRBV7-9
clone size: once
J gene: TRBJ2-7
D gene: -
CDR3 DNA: TGTGCCAGCAAAGTCAGTGCAGGCGAGCAGTACTTC
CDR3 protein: CASKVSAGEQYF

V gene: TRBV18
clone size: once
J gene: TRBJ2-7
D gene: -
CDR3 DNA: TGTGCCAGCTCACGGGGGACGGATCCTTCGTACGAGCAGTACTTC
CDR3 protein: CASSRGTDPSYEQYF

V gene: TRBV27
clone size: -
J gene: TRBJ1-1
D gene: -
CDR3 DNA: TGTGCCAGCAGTCCATGGGGGGCTGAAGCTTTCTTT
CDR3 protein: CASSPWGAEAFF

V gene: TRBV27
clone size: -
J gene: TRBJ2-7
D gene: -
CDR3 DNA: TGTGCCAGCTTCAAGGGGAACGGGGCCACCTACGAGCAGTACTTC
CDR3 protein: CASFKGNGATYEQYF

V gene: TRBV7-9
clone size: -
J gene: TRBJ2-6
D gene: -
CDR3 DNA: TGTGCCAGCAGGCTCGCCGGGGACAAGGCCAACGTCCTGACTTTC
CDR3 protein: CASRLAGDKANVLTF

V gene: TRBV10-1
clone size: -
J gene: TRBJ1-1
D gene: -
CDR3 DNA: TGCGCCAGCAGTGAGTCGGGGCAGGGCTCAGCTTTCTTT
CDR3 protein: CASSESGQGSAFF

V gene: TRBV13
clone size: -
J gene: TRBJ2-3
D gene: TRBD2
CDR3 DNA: TGTGCCAGCAGCTTGAGGTTAGCGGGAGGGACAGATACGCAGTATTTT
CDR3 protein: CASSLRLAGGTDTQYF

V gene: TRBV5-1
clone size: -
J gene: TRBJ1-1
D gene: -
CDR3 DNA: TGCGCCAGCAGCCAAGGGGGGGATTACACTGAAGCTTTCTTT
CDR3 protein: CASSQGGDYTEAFF

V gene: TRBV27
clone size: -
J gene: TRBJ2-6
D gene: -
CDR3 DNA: TGTGCCAGCAAGAGAGATGGGGCCAACGTCCTGACTTTC
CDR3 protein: CASKRDGANVLTF

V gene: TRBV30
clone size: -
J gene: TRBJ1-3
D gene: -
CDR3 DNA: TGTGCCTGGAGTGTACTGGTCGGAGCCTCTTATTCTGGAAACACCATATATTTT
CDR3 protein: CAWSVLVGASYSGNTIYF

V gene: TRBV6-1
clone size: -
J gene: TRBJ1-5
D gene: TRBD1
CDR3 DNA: TGTGCCAGCAAGGGACAGGGCTTAGGCAATCAGCCCCAGCATTTT
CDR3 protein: CASKGQGLGNQPQHF

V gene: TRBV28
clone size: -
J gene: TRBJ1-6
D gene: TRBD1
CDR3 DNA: TGTGCCAGCCAACAGGGGTCTAGGAATTCACCCCTCCACTTT
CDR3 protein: CASQQGSRNSPLHF

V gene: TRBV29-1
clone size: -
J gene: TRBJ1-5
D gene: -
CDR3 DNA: TGCAGCGTTGAAGAAGGGGGAGGGGCCATTAATCAGCCCCAGCATTTT
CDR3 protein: CSVEEGGGAINQPQHF

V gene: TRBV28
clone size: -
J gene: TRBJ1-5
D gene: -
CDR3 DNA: TGTGCCAGCAGTTTACAGGGAAGCGGCAATCAGCCCCAGCATTTT
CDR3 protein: CASSLQGSGNQPQHF

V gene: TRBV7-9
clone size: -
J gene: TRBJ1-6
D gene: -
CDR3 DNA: TGTGCCAGCAGCTTGTCAAGTTCGGGGGTTTCACCCCTCCACTTT
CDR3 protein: CASSLSSSGVSPLHF

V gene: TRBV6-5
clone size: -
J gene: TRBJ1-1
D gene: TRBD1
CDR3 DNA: TGTGCCAGCAGTTACCTAGGACAGGGGGCGAACACTGAAGCTTTCTTT
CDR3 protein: CASSYLGQGANTEAFF

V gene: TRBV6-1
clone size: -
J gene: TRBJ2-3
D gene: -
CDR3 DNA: TGTGCCAGCAGTGAGTCAAGGGGCACAGATACGCAGTATTTT
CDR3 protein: CASSESRGTDTQYF

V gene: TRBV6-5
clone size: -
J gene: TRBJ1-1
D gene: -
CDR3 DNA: TGTGCCAGCAGCCGACAGCACATGAACACTGAAGCTTTCTTT
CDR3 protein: CASSRQHMNTEAFF

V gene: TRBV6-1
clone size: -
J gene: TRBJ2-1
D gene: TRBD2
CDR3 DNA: TGTGCCACCGGAGATCCCGGGACTAAGCAGTTCTTC
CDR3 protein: CATGDPGTKQFF

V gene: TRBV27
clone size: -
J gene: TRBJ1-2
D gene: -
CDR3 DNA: TGTGCCAGCAGTTTATGGGAGGGCGCTGGGGGCTACACCTTC
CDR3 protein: CASSLWEGAGGYTF

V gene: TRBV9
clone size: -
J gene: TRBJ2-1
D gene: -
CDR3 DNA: TGTGCCAGCAGCGTAGCCTCCGGCAGGTCCGATAATGAGCAGTTCTTC
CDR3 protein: CASSVASGRSDNEQFF

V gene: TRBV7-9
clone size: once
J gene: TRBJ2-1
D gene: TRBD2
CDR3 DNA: TGTGCCAGCAGCGGACGGACTAGCGGGTTGAATGAGCAGTTCTTC
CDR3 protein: CASSGRTSGLNEQFF

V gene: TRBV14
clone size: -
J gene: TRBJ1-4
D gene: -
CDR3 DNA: TGTGCCAGCAGCCAAGGGGGCGAGCGGTTTAATGAAAAACTGTTTTTT
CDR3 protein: CASSQGGERFNEKLFF

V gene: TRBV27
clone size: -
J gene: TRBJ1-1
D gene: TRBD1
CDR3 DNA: TGTGCCAGCAGTACCTACGACAGGGGGCCTAACACTGAAGCTTTCTTT
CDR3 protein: CASSTYDRGPNTEAFF

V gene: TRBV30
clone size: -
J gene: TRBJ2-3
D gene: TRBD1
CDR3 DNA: TGTGCCTGGGCGTTCGGACAGGGGGGTACAGATACGCAGTATTTT
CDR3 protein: CAWAFGQGGTDTQYF

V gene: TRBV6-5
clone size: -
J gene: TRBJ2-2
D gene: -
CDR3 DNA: TGTGCCAGCAGTTACTTACAGAACACCGGGGAGCTGTTTTTT
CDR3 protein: CASSYLQNTGELFF

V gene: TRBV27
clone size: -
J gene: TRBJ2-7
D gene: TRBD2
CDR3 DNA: TGTGCCAGCAGTTTAGCTAGCGGGACCCAAGAGCAGTACTTC
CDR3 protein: CASSLASGTQEQYF

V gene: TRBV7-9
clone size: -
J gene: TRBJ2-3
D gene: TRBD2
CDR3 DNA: TGTGCCAGCAGCTCCATACTAGCGACGCAGTATTTT
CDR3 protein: CASSSILATQYF

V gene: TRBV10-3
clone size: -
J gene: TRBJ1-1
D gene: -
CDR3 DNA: TGTGCCATCAGTGAGTCTTTCCTGAACACTGAAGCTTTCTTT
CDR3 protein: CAISESFLNTEAFF

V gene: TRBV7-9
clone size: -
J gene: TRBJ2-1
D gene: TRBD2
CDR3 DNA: TGTGCCAGCAGCCATATACTAGCGGGCTCCTACAATGAGCAGTTCTTC
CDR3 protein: CASSHILAGSYNEQFF

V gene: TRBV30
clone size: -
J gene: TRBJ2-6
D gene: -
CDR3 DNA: TGTGCCTGGAGTGAGGGGAGCTCTGGGGCCAACGTCCTGACTTTC
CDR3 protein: CAWSEGSSGANVLTF

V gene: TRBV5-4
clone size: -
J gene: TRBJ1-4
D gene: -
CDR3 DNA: TGTGCCGGCTCAGGGGACCCGAATGAAAAACTGTTTTTT
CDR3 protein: CAGSGDPNEKLFF

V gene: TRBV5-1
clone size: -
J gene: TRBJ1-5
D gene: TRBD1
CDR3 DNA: TGCGCCAGCAGCTTGGATGGGACAGGGAGCAATCAGCCCCAGCATTTT
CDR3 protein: CASSLDGTGSNQPQHF

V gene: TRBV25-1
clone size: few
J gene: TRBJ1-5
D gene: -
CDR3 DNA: TGTGCCAGCAGTGACAGTTTGGGACAGCCCCAGCATTTT
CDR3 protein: CASSDSLGQPQHF

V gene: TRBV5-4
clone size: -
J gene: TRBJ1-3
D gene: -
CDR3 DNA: TGTGCCAGCAGCCCCGGCGAATCTGGAAACACCATATATTTT
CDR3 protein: CASSPGESGNTIYF

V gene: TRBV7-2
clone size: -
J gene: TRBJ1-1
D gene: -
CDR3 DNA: TGTGCCAGCAGCTTAGCCGGGGGGCTGAACACTGAAGCTTTCTTT
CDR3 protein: CASSLAGGLNTEAFF